This note documents a single T cell receptor (beta chain) sequence. This sample was taken from a study of blood T cell repertoires in COVID-19. The study counted Cohort 3 donors as recovered given two negative PCRs, clearance, or symptom resolution. The V end lost 6 bases, the J end lost 6 bases, and 11 bases lay between the germline ends. The CDR3 consists of 13 residues. Sequenced by immunoSEQ multiplex PCR; TCRdb stores in-frame clones only, minus some. The sample has more than 300,000 clones, 85% to 90% seen once. The sequence came from a young woman who had recovered from COVID-19. The sequenced sample was PBMCs or T cells enriched from blood (not recorded which). The J gene is TRBJ2-2, the V gene TRBV12-3 or TRBV12-4; D uncertain. CDR3 DNA: TGTGCCAGCAGGCTAACGGGTGCCGGGGAGCTGTTTTTT. This translates into CASRLTGAGELFF.